A single sample gave rise to the 11 T cell receptor beta chains below, sequenced in a study of T cells after yellow fever vaccination (dated 2019 in TCRdb). Receptors were amplified or captured by 5' RACE. Sequencing was carried out with an Illumina NovaSeq 6000. TCRdb passed the public sequencing reads through fastp at Q25 and MiXCR, retaining productive beta sequences. Rows merge per CDR3 protein into single entries with the most common DNA and genes. The sample profile shows under 150,000 distinct CDR3 sequences; roughly 15% of them were found once. The ten largest clones take up roughly 41% of the sample. Interpreted using the paper, the treatment or condition label stands for: live attenuated yellow fever vaccine strain. Here the sequenced sample was CD8+ T cells sorted from PBMCs, taken 5 days after the yellow fever booster vaccination. Receptors were obtained from a man younger than 30 who received the YFV17D yellow fever vaccine.

Only a few counts were recorded for this clonotype. The V gene is TRBV4-3, the J gene TRBJ2-6; D is possibly TRBD2 (5 bases). Germline loops: CDR1 LGHNA, CDR2 YSLEER. V was shortened by 0 bases and J by 3 bases, with 15 bases between the two germline ends. The CDR3 loop spans 18 amino acids. CDR3 amino acids: CASSQDEGMVYGANVLTF. CDR3 bases: TGCGCCAGCAGCCAAGATGAGGGTATGGTCTATGGGGCCAACGTCCTGACTTTC.

This sequence joins TRBV20-1 and TRBJ1-4; D remains unclear. V lost 3 bases, J lost 8 bases, and 16 bases lay in between. The V gene's germline CDR1 is DFQATT and CDR2 SNEGSKA (reference sequence). This CDR3 contains 14 residues. The CDR3 DNA sequence: TGCAGTGCTAGGGGTCTCCCCGCTGGCGAAAAACTGTTTTTT. It yields the protein CSARGLPAGEKLFF.

The chain is built from TRBV4-2 and TRBJ1-5; D remains unclear. Trimming stripped 0 bases from V and 7 bases from J, with 4 bases between. The CDR3 loop spans 12 amino acids. Germline CDR1 LGHNA, CDR2 YNFKEQ. The CDR3 loop reads CASSQDDQPQHF. For the CDR3, the DNA is TGTGCCAGCAGCCAAGACGACCAGCCCCAGCATTTT.

This rearrangement joins TRBV6-1 to TRBJ2-6, with no clear D. Germline loops: CDR1 MNHNS, CDR2 SASEGT. V was clipped by 6 bases and J by 4 bases, with 13 bases between them. The CDR3 contains 15 residues. CDR3 in amino acids: CASSRIVGGANVLTF. CDR3 DNA: TGTGCCAGCAGCCGGATAGTTGGGGGGGCCAACGTCCTGACTTTC.

This clonotype was seen only a few times. The rearrangement uses TRBV7-2 and TRBJ2-2; unclear D gene. Germline V CDR1 and CDR2: SGHTA, FQGNSA. Trimming left V 1 base short and J 0 bases short, with 3 bases between. The CDR3 spans 14 residues. As DNA, the CDR3 is TGTGCCAGCAGCTTAGATCCGAACACCGGGGAGCTGTTTTTT. It encodes CASSLDPNTGELFF.

Only a few counts were recorded for this clonotype. The V and J genes are TRBV12-3 or TRBV12-4 and TRBJ2-1; D is unclear. V lost 1 base and J lost 2, with 6 bases in between. CDR3 size: 14 residues. CDR3 residues: CASSLGGTYNEQFF. The CDR3 DNA reads TGTGCCAGCAGTTTAGGGGGAACCTACAATGAGCAGTTCTTC.

The rearrangement uses TRBV5-1 and TRBJ2-3; 7 bases fit TRBD1. The CDR3 consists of 15 residues. J gave up 2 bases and V 4 bases, and 7 bases lay outside the gene matches. CDR1 SGHRS and CDR2 YFSETQ come from the germline V gene. CDR3 residues: CASSVQGKHTDTQYF. CDR3 bases: TGCGCCAGCAGCGTACAGGGGAAACACACAGATACGCAGTATTTT.

The rearrangement joins TRBV7-9 to TRBJ2-6; possible D gene TRBD1, 9 bases. The ends were cut back, 5 bases at V and 0 bases at J, with 20 bases in the middle. CDR3 length: 19 residues. Per germline, CDR1 SEHNR and CDR2 FQNEAQ (reference sequence). The CDR3 reads CASSPGGGQGPSGANVLTF. The CDR3 DNA reads TGTGCCAGCAGCCCGGGGGGGGGACAGGGCCCCTCTGGGGCCAACGTCCTGACTTTC.

The J gene is TRBJ2-1, the V gene TRBV27, with D perhaps matching TRBD1 (5 bases). The germline CDR1 and CDR2 sequences are MNHEY and SMNVEV (reference sequence). There are 12 residues in the CDR3. Deletions cut 2 bases from V and 6 bases from J, with 5 bases between. The CDR3 loop reads CASSLDSNEQFF. CDR3 nucleotides: TGTGCCAGCAGTTTAGACAGCAATGAGCAGTTCTTC.

The V call is TRBV4-1, the J call TRBJ2-3; D assignment may be TRBD1 or TRBD2 (5 bases each). The CDR3 spans 15 residues. V was shortened by 1 base and J by 1 base, with 9 bases between the two germline ends. Germline assignment: CDR1 MGHRA and CDR2 YSYEKL. This CDR3 reads CASSQVRGGTDTQYF. DNA of the CDR3: TGCGCCAGCAGCCAAGTACGGGGCGGCACAGATACGCAGTATTTT.

This clonotype was seen more than once but under ten times. The chain uses TRBV4-1 and TRBJ1-5; 8 bases fit TRBD1. The CDR3 runs to 15 residues. The trim removed 3 bases at V and 4 bases at J, leaving 5 bases unmatched. Per the germline V gene, CDR1 is MGHRA and CDR2 is YSYEKL. In DNA, the CDR3 is TGCGCCAGCAGCCAGGTCAGGGGGCCAAATCAGCCCCAGCATTTT. Residues: CASSQVRGPNQPQHF.